The next 9 T cell receptor beta chains were all read from a single sample in a study of spatial heterogeneity in lung cancer. Findings and caveats of the study: In tumors, expanded intratumoral alpha and beta TCR counts tracked mutation counts.

Time point noted: sample taken at primary tumor resection. TCRdb re-called the 5' RACE reads through MiXCR, storing one row per CDR3 protein. Of about 6,900 distinct CDR3 sequences listed, about 12% are singletons. Their antigens are not known. Source: lung tumor tissue, taken at surgery. The receptors were sampled from a male donor with early-stage non-small cell lung cancer.

This clonotype showed up many times. Little can be read into the size of this beta chain, an off-target read in a library designed for alpha chains. This chain uses TRBV7-2 with TRBJ2-5; D is uncertain. This CDR3 contains 13 residues. V lost 2 bases and J lost 4, with 8 bases in between. Germline V gene data show CDR1 as SGHTA and CDR2 as FQGNSA. The CDR3 region has the DNA TGTGCCAGCAGCTTAAGTCTAGGAGAGACCCAGTACTTC. This sequence encodes CASSLSLGETQYF.

As for this clonotype: A library prepared for alpha chains yielded this beta chain as an off-target read; its size is of little meaning. The chain employs TRBV5-8 and TRBJ1-2; 7 nucleotides match TRBD1. Germline loops: CDR1 SGHTS, CDR2 YDEGEE. CDR3 size: 13 residues. J was trimmed by 6 bases and V by 1 base; bases with no gene match: 3. As DNA, the CDR3 is TGTGCCAGCAGCTTGACAGGGGAGGATGGCTACACCTTC. As protein: CASSLTGEDGYTF.

For this clonotype: The library was designed around alpha chains, so this beta chain is a stray read whose abundance carries little weight. The genes are TRBV12-3 or TRBV12-4 and TRBJ2-5, with D perhaps assigned TRBD1 or TRBD2 (5 bases each). The CDR3 has 14 residues. Trimming cost V 2 bases and J 2 bases, with 9 bases left between them. CDR3 in DNA: TGTGCCAGCAGTTTATCGGGGCTGCAAGAGACCCAGTACTTC. Protein product: CASSLSGLQETQYF.

This clonotype was detected a few times. The size of this beta chain means little, since it is a stray read in a library made for alpha chains. This chain connects TRBV19 to TRBJ1-5, with D hard to call. Germline CDR1 LNHDA, CDR2 SQIVND (reference sequence). The CDR3 totals 16 residues. V lost 3 bases, J lost 0 bases, and 12 bases lay in between. The CDR3 DNA follows: TGTGCCAGTAGTATGTATCAAAGTTATAGCAATCAGCCCCAGCATTTT. Translated, it gives CASSMYQSYSNQPQHF.

This clonotype rates as medium-sized. This beta chain turned up in a library designed for alpha chains; as an off-target read, its abundance says little. The J gene is TRBJ2-3, the V gene TRBV20-1; 10 positions agree with TRBD2. Germline loops: CDR1 DFQATT, CDR2 SNEGSKA (reference sequence). The CDR3 spans 14 residues. V trimming: 5 bases; J trimming: 4 bases; junction bases outside the gene matches: 6. CDR3 bases: TGCAGTGCTCAGAAGCGGGAGGGCGCAGATACGCAGTATTTT. Translating it yields CSAQKREGADTQYF.

With respect to this clonotype: This beta chain came through as a stray read in a library set up for alpha chains, and its size says little. The chain uses TRBV21-1 and TRBJ2-7; the D call TRBD1 from the table was never checked on the DNA. TRBV21-1 is assigned pseudogene status. The CDR3 runs 14 residues. CDR3 sequence: CASSPRTGEDEQYF. The CDR3 DNA is TGTGCCAGCAGCCCCCGGACCGGCGAGGACGAGCAGTACTTC.

Of note for this clonotype: This beta chain is an unintended read in a library built for alpha chains; its size means little. CDR3 coding DNA: TGTGCCAGCAGCCTTTTAGCGGGGCCCTACAATGAGCAGTTCTTC. It encodes CASSLLAGPYNEQFF. The V and J genes are TRBV3-1 and TRBJ2-1; 8 positions match TRBD2. Germline CDR1 LGHDT, CDR2 YNNKEL (reference sequence). After removal of 4 bases from V and 2 bases from J, the junction contained 4 bases not matched to a gene. The CDR3 spans 15 residues.

This clonotype is judged large. As an off-target read in a library built for alpha chains, this beta chain has a frequency of little significance. The rearrangement links TRBV7-2 to TRBJ2-2; no clear D. V gave up 1 base and J gave up 9 bases, with 9 bases separating them. This CDR3 has 13 amino acids. Germline-derived CDR1 and CDR2 are SGHTA and FQGNSA. For the CDR3, the DNA is TGTGCCAGCAGCTTAGTAGTGAGCCGGGAGCTGTTTTTT. Protein product: CASSLVVSRELFF.

This clonotype was seen repeatedly, ten times or more. Since the library was made to target alpha chains, this beta chain is a stray read and its abundance is not meaningful. This chain connects TRBV6-2 or TRBV6-3 to TRBJ2-1; D perhaps matches TRBD1 (5 bases). V was cut by 6 bases and J by 7 bases, with 13 bases left in between. The germline CDR1 and CDR2 sequences are MNHEY and SVGEGT. This CDR3 comprises 13 residues. CDR3 sequence reads: CASRLSQGNEQFF. The CDR3 nucleotides read TGTGCCAGCAGGCTCAGTCAGGGAAATGAGCAGTTCTTC.